One and the same sample provided the 15 T cell receptor beta chains below, sequenced in a study of T cell repertoires and HLA-DP antigens. Assay used: immunoSEQ multiplex PCR; TCRdb lists only in-frame clones, some missing. The table records 75,000 to 90,000 clones, more than 75% of them present only once. What these receptors recognize is not known. Sequencing was carried out using CD4+ T cells from PBMCs. All receptors come from a middle-aged man in good health and CMV-seronegative.

In this sample, this clone turned up once. This chain links TRBV5-4 with TRBJ1-4; 7 nucleotides align to TRBD1. With V trimmed by 1 base and J by 8 bases, 5 bases remained unmatched. Per germline, CDR1 SGHNT and CDR2 YYREEE (reference sequence). The CDR3 runs 14 residues. The CDR3 here is CASSLKGAEEKLFF. The CDR3 DNA reads as TGTGCCAGCAGCTTGAAGGGGGCAGAGGAAAAACTGTTTTTT.

The chain links TRBV5-4 to TRBJ1-2; 9 bases match TRBD1. The length of the CDR3 is 14 residues. The V segment lost 4 bases and the J segment 8 bases; nucleotides outside the gene matches: 9. Germline values: CDR1 SGHNT, CDR2 YYREEE (reference sequence). The CDR3 is CASSPGTGYYGYTF. CDR3 DNA sequence: TGTGCCAGCAGCCCCGGGACAGGGTATTACGGCTACACCTTC. Combining the CDR3 with reference TRBV5-4 and TRBJ1-2 gives the whole variable domain ETGVTQSPTHLIKTRGQQVTLRCSSQSGHNTVSWYQQALGQGPQFIFQYYREEENGRGNFPPRFSGLQFPNYSSELNVNALELDDSALYLCASSPGTGYYGYTFGSGTRLTVV.

V usage is TRBV18 and J usage is TRBJ2-5; no clear D gene. The germline gives CDR1 KGHSH, CDR2 LQKENI. The CDR3 covers 13 residues. Trimming took 5 bases from V and 2 from J, leaving 9 bases between them. The CDR3 nucleotides are TGTGCCAGCTCAGTATCTGGACAAGAGACCCAGTACTTC. Protein: CASSVSGQETQYF.

The chain uses TRBV6-5 and TRBJ1-5; D is unresolved. This CDR3 region has 15 residues. Germline values: CDR1 MNHEY, CDR2 SVGAGI. V dropped 5 bases and J dropped 2 bases, with 13 bases sitting between them. CDR3 residues: CASSPSGVRNQPQHF. The CDR3, as DNA: TGTGCCAGCAGTCCCTCCGGGGTCCGCAATCAGCCCCAGCATTTT.

V and J are TRBV4-3 and TRBJ1-5; no reliable D call. CDR1 and CDR2 from the germline V gene are LGHNA and YSLEER. Deletions cut 0 bases from V and 7 bases from J, with 7 bases between. This CDR3 contains 13 residues. This CDR3 is CASSQEVRQPQHF. Here the CDR3 DNA reads TGCGCCAGCAGCCAAGAGGTGAGGCAGCCCCAGCATTTT.

The rearrangement links TRBV10-3 to TRBJ2-7; D uncertain. Germline-derived CDR1 and CDR2 are ENHRY and SYGVKD. V lost 6 bases and J 4 bases, leaving 16 bases between the germline ends. The length of the CDR3 is 14 residues. The CDR3 sequence: CAISRGGDSYEQYF. CDR3 DNA: TGTGCCATCAGCAGAGGCGGAGACTCGTACGAGCAGTACTTC.

The chain joins TRBV11-3 to TRBJ2-1; TRBD2 might be the D (5 bases). Trimming stripped 5 bases from V and 0 bases from J, with 14 bases between. CDR3 length equals 16 residues. CDR1 and CDR2 (germline): SGHNT, YENEEA. The CDR3 reads CASSPDSGGSYNEQFF. As DNA, the CDR3 is TGTGCCAGCAGCCCGGACTCCGGTGGCTCCTACAATGAGCAGTTCTTC. The variable domain in full, with the rest retrieved from reference TRBV11-3 and TRBJ2-1, is EAGVVQSPRYKIIEKKQPVAFWCNPISGHNTLYWYLQNLGQGPELLIRYENEEAVDDSQLPKDRFSAERLKGVDSTLKIQPAELGDSAVYLCASSPDSGGSYNEQFFGPGTRLTVL.

This rearrangement joins TRBV19 to TRBJ2-7; D perhaps matches TRBD1 (5 bases). This CDR3 is built from 13 residues. V gave up 5 bases and J gave up 7 bases, with 15 bases separating them. Germline values: CDR1 LNHDA, CDR2 SQIVND (reference sequence). For the CDR3, the DNA is TGTGCCAGTAGTGCGCTAAGGGGATCTGAGCAGTACTTC. It is translated as CASSALRGSEQYF.

The chain has TRBV30 and TRBJ2-2; maybe TRBD2 (7 bases). Germline CDR1 and CDR2: GTSNPN and SVGIG (reference sequence). V was pared by 0 bases and J by 5 bases, with 13 bases between. The CDR3 spans 15 residues. Here the CDR3 reads CAWSVRGARTGELFF. The DNA for the CDR3 is TGTGCCTGGAGTGTACGGGGGGCGCGGACCGGGGAGCTGTTTTTT.

The genes are TRBV7-9 and TRBJ2-1, with a possible D match to TRBD2 (5 bases). Looked up from germline, CDR1 is SEHNR and CDR2 is FQNEAQ (reference sequence). V was pared by 0 bases and J by 7 bases, with 10 bases between. The CDR3 is made up of 14 amino acids. CDR3 bases: TGTGCCAGCAGCTTAGCGGGAGTTTTGAATGAGCAGTTCTTC. Encoded protein: CASSLAGVLNEQFF.

The rearrangement links TRBV9 to TRBJ2-5; D is unresolved. The V and J ends lost 4 bases and 0 bases respectively, with 10 bases between them. The CDR3 length is 14 residues. CDR1 is SGDLS, CDR2 YYNGEE, per germline. CDR3 coding DNA: TGTGCCAGCAGCAAGATGGCAGACCAAGAGACCCAGTACTTC. Encoded protein: CASSKMADQETQYF.

The rearrangement uses TRBV9 and TRBJ2-1, with 11 bases that match TRBD2. The CDR3 covers 16 residues. Per the germline V gene, CDR1 is SGDLS and CDR2 is YYNGEE. V shed 4 bases and J 5 bases; nucleotides not matched to a gene: 8. CDR3 sequence reads: CASSLRLAGNNNEQFF. CDR3 bases: TGTGCCAGCAGCCTCCGACTAGCGGGAAACAACAATGAGCAGTTCTTC.

Only a few counts were recorded for this clone. The genes are TRBV30 and TRBJ1-1; a possible D gene is TRBD1 (6 bases). CDR1 is GTSNPN and CDR2 is SVGIG in the germline V gene (reference sequence). V was cut by 3 bases and J by 10 bases, with 18 bases left in between. The CDR3 consists of 13 residues. Here the CDR3 reads CAWSPGAGSTAFF. The CDR3, as DNA: TGTGCCTGGAGCCCGGGGGCCGGGTCGACAGCTTTCTTT. Together with reference TRBV30 and TRBJ1-1, the CDR3 gives the full variable domain: SQTIHQWPATLVQPVGSPLSLECTVEGTSNPNLYWYRQAAGRGLQLLFYSVGIGQISSEVPQNLSASRPQDRQFILSSKKLLLSDSGFYLCAWSPGAGSTAFFGQGTRLTVV.

This chain joins TRBV19 and TRBJ1-5; D gene ambiguous. V lost 3 bases and J 6 bases, leaving 18 bases between the germline ends. Germline V CDR1 and CDR2: LNHDA, SQIVND (reference sequence). This CDR3 is 16 amino acids long. DNA of the CDR3: TGTGCCAGTAGTATTAAATCCCCTTTTTGGGGTCAGCCCCAGCATTTT. It codes for CASSIKSPFWGQPQHF.

The rearrangement uses TRBV12-5 and TRBJ2-7; 10 bases map to TRBD1. Trimming removed 3 bases from V and 5 bases from J; junction bases left unmatched: 10. Germline V gene data show CDR1 as LGHNT and CDR2 as FRNRAP. The CDR3 loop spans 16 amino acids. CDR3 sequence reads: CASGFSGTGVSNEQYF. DNA for the CDR3: TGTGCTAGTGGTTTTTCCGGGACAGGGGTTTCCAACGAGCAGTACTTC. The variable domain in full, completed from reference TRBV12-5 and TRBJ2-7, reads DARVTQTPRHKVTEMGQEVTMRCQPILGHNTVFWYRQTMMQGLELLAYFRNRAPLDDSGMPKDRFSAEMPDATLATLKIQPSEPRDSAVYFCASGFSGTGVSNEQYFGPGTRLTVT.